This TCR beta chain emerged from a study of cytomegalovirus exposure and HLA in healthy donors. Overall study findings and caveats: Most CMV-associated TCR beta chains were later found to appear HLA-restricted.

PCR primers comprised 60 Vbeta and 13 Jbeta primers. Profiled with immunoSEQ multiplex PCR; TCRdb holds only in-frame clones, not every one. The sample shows some 160,000 clones, over 80% of them seen only once. V shed 5 bases and J shed 5 bases, with 16 bases lying between them. The V gene's germline CDR1 is SGHRS and CDR2 YFSETQ. CDR3 size: 14 residues. As for this clone: Its target is unknown.

The sample taken for sequencing was PBMCs. The chain has TRBV5-1 and TRBJ2-5; TRBD1 might be the D (6 bases). The receptor was derived from a woman aged 18 to 35 in good health and CMV-seronegative. Written as DNA, the CDR3 is TGCGCCAGCAGTCTGCGGTGGGGGCGGGAGACCCAGTACTTC. Protein sequence: CASSLRWGRETQYF.